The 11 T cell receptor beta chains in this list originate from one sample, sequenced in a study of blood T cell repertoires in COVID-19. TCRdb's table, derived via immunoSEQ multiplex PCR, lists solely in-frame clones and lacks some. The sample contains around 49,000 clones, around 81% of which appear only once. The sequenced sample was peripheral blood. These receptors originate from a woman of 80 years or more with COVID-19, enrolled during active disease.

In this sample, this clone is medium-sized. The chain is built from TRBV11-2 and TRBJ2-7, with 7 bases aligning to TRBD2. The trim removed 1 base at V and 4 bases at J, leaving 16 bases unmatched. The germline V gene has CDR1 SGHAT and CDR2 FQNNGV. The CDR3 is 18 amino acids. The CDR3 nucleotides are TGTGCCAGCAGCTTAGTAGGTAGCGGGTCAGGGAAGGAGTACGAGCAGTACTTC. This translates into CASSLVGSGSGKEYEQYF. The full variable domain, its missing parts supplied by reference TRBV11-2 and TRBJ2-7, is EAGVAQSPRYKIIEKRQSVAFWCNPISGHATLYWYQQILGQGPKLLIQFQNNGVVDDSQLPKDRFSAERLKGVDSTLKIQPAKLEDSAVYLCASSLVGSGSGKEYEQYFGPGTRLTVT.

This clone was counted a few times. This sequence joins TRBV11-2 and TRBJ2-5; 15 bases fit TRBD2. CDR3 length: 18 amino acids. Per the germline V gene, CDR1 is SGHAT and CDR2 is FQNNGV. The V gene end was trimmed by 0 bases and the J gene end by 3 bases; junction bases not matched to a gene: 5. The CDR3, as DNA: TGTGCCAGCAGCTTAGATTATGGACTAGCGGGAGGGGAAGAGACCCAGTACTTC. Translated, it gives CASSLDYGLAGGEETQYF.

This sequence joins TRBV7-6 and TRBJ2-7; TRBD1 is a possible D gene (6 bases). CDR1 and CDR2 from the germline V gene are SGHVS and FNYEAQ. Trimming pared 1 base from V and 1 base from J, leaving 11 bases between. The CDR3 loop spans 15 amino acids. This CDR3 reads CASSLESGTSYEQYF. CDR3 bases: TGTGCCAGCAGCTTAGAGTCCGGGACATCCTACGAGCAGTACTTC.

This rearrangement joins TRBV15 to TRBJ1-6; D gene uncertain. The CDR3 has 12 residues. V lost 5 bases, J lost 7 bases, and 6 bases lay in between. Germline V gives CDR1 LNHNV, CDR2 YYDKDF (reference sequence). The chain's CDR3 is CATSLQNSPLHF. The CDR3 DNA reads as TGTGCCACCAGCTTACAGAATTCACCCCTCCACTTT.

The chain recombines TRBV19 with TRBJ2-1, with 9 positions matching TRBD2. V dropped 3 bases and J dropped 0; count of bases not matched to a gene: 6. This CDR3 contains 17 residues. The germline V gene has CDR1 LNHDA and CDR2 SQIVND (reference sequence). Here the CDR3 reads CASSMAAGGSSYNEQFF. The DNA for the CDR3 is TGTGCCAGTAGTATGGCGGCGGGAGGGAGCTCCTACAATGAGCAGTTCTTC.

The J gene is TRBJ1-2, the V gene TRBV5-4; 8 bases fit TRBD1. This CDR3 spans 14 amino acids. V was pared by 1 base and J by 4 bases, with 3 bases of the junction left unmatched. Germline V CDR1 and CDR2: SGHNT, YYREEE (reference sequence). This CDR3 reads CASSLRTGLYGYTF. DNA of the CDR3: TGTGCCAGCAGCTTGCGGACAGGGCTCTATGGCTACACCTTC.

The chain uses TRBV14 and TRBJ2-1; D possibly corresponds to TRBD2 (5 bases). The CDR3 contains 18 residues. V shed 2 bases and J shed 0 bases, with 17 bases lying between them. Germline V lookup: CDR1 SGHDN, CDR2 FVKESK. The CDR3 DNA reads TGTGCCAGCAGCCAATCCCTTCTAGCACAGAGCTCCTACAATGAGCAGTTCTTC. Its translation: CASSQSLLAQSSYNEQFF. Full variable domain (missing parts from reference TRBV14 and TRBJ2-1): EAGVTQFPSHSVIEKGQTVTLRCDPISGHDNLYWYRRVMGKEIKFLLHFVKESKQDESGMPNNRFLAERTGGTYSTLKVQPAELEDSGVYFCASSQSLLAQSSYNEQFFGPGTRLTVL.

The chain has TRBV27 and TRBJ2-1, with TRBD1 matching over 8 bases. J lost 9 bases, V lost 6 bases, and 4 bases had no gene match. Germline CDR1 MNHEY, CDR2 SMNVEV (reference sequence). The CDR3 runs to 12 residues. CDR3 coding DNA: TGTGCCAGCAGACCCCAGGGGGCTGAGCAGTTCTTC. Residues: CASRPQGAEQFF.

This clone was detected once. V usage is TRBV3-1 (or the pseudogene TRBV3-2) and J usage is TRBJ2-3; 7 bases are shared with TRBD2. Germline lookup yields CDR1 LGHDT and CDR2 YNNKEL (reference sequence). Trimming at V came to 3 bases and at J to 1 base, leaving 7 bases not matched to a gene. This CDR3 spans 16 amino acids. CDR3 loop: CASSQRLAVGTDTQYF. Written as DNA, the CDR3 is TGTGCCAGCAGCCAGCGCCTAGCGGTAGGCACAGATACGCAGTATTTT.

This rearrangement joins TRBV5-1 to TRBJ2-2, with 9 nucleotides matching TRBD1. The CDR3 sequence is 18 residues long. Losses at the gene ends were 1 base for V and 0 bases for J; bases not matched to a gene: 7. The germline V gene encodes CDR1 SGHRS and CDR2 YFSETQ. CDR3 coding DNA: TGCGCCAGCAGCTTGTATGGACAGGGGACGTCGAACACCGGGGAGCTGTTTTTT. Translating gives CASSLYGQGTSNTGELFF.

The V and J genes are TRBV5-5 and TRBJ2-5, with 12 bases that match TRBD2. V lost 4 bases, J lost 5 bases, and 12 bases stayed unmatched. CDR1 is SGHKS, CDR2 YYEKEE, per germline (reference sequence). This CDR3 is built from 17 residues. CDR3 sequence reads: CASSPGLAGASGETQYF. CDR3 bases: TGTGCCAGCAGCCCGGGACTAGCGGGTGCCTCCGGGGAGACCCAGTACTTC.